This note documents a single T cell receptor beta chain sequence. Its antigen is undetermined. This may arise from a read error, as a much more abundant clone is one base away. The CDR3 has 17 amino acids. The germline V gene encodes CDR1 MNHNS and CDR2 SASEGT. V was pared by 8 bases and J by 4 bases, with 26 bases between. This sample was taken from a study of regulatory T cells in long-lasting Graves disease. Study as a whole: More than 5 years of antithyroid drugs with positive TSH receptor antibodies defined persistent Graves' disease. Study results and caveats: Possibly, too few samples lowered accuracy.

Investigators prepared the TCR beta libraries by applying iRepertoire HTBI primers and Arm-PCR of CDR3 regions. How the authors handled the data: Segment identification across samples yielded 62 TRBV and 13 to 15 TRBJ segments. TCRdb fed the multiplex PCR reads into MiXCR, producing one record per CDR3 protein. For this entry, the V and J calls and clone size follow TCRdb and not the study's own pipeline. The sample yields 600,000 to 800,000 distinct CDR3 sequences, about 30% seen once. Time point denoted: persistent/refractory GD, antithyroid drugs over 5 years with positive TRAb. PBMCs were the source of the RNA used for TCR sequencing.

The chain combines TRBV6-1 with TRBJ1-1, with D possibly matching TRBD1 (6 bases). The TCR was taken from a female donor with Graves disease. This material consisted of peripheral blood mononuclear cells (PBMCs), taken when the disease was refractory, from a patient treated with antithyroid drugs. CDR3 sequence: CASGKHGVQGSFTEAFF. The DNA of the CDR3 is TGTGCCAGCGGCAAACACGGGGTGCAGGGGTCTTTCACTGAAGCTTTCTTT.